A single sample gave rise to the 7 T cell receptor beta chains below, sequenced in a study of blood T cell repertoires in COVID-19 (dated by TCRdb to 2020 to 2022). The library was prepared using the immunoSEQ multiplex PCR assay. In TCRdb, the immuneACCESS table is reduced to in-frame sequences with V and J assigned. These tables do not hold every clone; where another copy was compared, an unresolved V gene accounts for under half, and the others remain unexplained. The sample table records over 200,000 clones; about 90% of these occur just once. About 12% of the sample rests with the top ten. Sequenced material: peripheral blood. The receptors originated from a woman in her late teens or twenties who had recovered from COVID-19.

The CDR3, as DNA: TGTGCCAGTAGTATGATAGCGGGAGTCGGTCACGAGCAGTACTTC. Translation: CASSMIAGVGHEQYF. V usage is TRBV19 and J usage is TRBJ2-7, with 9 bases matching TRBD2. The CDR3 sequence is 15 residues long. Germline CDR1 reads LNHDA; CDR2 reads SQIVND (reference sequence). Unmatched junction bases numbered 8, after V lost 3 bases and J lost 5 bases.

This chain connects TRBV25-1 to TRBJ1-2, with D perhaps matching TRBD1 (6 bases). The CDR3 consists of 17 residues. Germline V CDR1 and CDR2: MGHDK, SYGVNS. V dropped 2 bases and J dropped 2 bases, with 18 bases sitting between them. This chain's CDR3 is CASSEGGSPRINYGYTF. The CDR3 DNA reads as TGTGCCAGCAGTGAAGGGGGCAGCCCCAGAATAAACTATGGCTACACCTTC.

This clone showed up just once. CDR3 sequence reads: CSVQGQPAGNTIYF. For the CDR3, the DNA is TGCAGCGTACAAGGACAGCCGGCTGGAAACACCATATATTTT. This sequence joins TRBV29-1 and TRBJ1-3, with D possibly TRBD1 on 6 matching bases. CDR1 SQVTM and CDR2 ANQGSEA come from the germline V gene. V lost 6 bases and J lost 2, with 14 bases in between. The CDR3 has 14 amino acids.

V usage is TRBV7-9 and J usage is TRBJ1-6; D perhaps matches TRBD1 (5 bases). Germline assignment: CDR1 SEHNR and CDR2 FQNEAQ (reference sequence). Trimming removed 5 bases at V and 1 base at J, with 9 bases between. There are 15 residues in the CDR3. CDR3 DNA: TGTGCCAGCAGCACTTACAGGTCCTATAATTCACCCCTCCACTTT. This codes for CASSTYRSYNSPLHF.

This sequence joins TRBV10-3 and TRBJ1-2; D is undetermined. Between the trimmed V and J ends, which lost 2 bases and 8 bases, there was a span of 9 bases. Germline CDR1 and CDR2: ENHRY and SYGVKD. The CDR3 contains 12 residues. The CDR3 reads CAISEPGEGYTF. CDR3 nucleotides: TGTGCCATCAGTGAGCCCGGGGAGGGCTACACCTTC.

The chain carries TRBV13 and TRBJ2-1; 7 positions agree with TRBD1. Germline trimming cut 4 bases from V and 6 bases from J; bases unmatched to any gene: 6. This CDR3 has 14 amino acids. Looked up from germline, CDR1 is PRHDT and CDR2 is FYEKMQ (reference sequence). The CDR3 coding sequence is TGTGCCAGCAGCTCAATTCGGGACAGCAATGAGCAGTTCTTC. Amino acid sequence: CASSSIRDSNEQFF.

The chain has TRBV7-2 and TRBJ2-7, with 9 bases identical to TRBD1. Unmatched junction bases numbered 6, after V lost 5 bases and J lost 4 bases. This CDR3 comprises 14 residues. The germline gives CDR1 SGHTA, CDR2 FQGNSA. In nucleotides, the CDR3 is TGTGCCAGCAGCCCCCGACAGGGGGGTTACGAGCAGTACTTC. Translating it yields CASSPRQGGYEQYF.